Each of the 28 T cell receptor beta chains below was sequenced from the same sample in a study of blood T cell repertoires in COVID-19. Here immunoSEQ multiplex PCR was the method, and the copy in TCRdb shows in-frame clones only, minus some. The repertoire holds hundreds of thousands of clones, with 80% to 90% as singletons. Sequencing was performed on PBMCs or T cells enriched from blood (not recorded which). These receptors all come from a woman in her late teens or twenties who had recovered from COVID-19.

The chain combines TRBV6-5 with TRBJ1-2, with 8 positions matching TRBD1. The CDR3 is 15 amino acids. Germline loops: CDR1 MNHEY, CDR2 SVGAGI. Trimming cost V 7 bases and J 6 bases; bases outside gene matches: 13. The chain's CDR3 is CASTLGAGGINGYTF. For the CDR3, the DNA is TGTGCCAGCACCTTAGGGGCAGGGGGCATTAATGGCTACACCTTC.

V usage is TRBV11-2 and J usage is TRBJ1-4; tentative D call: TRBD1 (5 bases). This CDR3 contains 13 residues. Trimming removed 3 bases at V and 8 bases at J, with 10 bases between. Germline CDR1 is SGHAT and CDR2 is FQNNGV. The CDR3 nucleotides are TGTGCCAGCAGCTTGGGGCAGTCGGAAAAACTGTTTTTT. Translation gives CASSLGQSEKLFF.

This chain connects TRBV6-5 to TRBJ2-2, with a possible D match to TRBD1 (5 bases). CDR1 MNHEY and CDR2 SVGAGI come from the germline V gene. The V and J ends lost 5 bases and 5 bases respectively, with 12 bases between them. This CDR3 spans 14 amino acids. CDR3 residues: CASSIPGQTGELFF. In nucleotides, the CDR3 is TGTGCCAGCAGTATCCCAGGGCAAACCGGGGAGCTGTTTTTT.

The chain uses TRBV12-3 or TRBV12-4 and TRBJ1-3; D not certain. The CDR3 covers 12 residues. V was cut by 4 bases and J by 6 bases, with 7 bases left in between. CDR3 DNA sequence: TGTGCCAGCAGTTCCCCTGTAAACACCATATATTTT. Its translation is CASSSPVNTIYF.

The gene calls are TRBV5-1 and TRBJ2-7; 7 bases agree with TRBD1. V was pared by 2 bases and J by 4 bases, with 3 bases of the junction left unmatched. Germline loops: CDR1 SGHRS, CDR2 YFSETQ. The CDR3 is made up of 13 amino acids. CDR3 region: CASSFGTDYEQYF. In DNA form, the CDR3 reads TGCGCCAGCAGCTTTGGGACAGATTACGAGCAGTACTTC.

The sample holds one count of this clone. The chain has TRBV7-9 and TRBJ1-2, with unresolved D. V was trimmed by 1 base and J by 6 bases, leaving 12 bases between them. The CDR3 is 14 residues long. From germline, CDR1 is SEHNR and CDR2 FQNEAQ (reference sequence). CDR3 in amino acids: CASSLGGRRNGYTF. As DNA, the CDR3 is TGTGCCAGCAGCTTAGGCGGGAGAAGAAATGGCTACACCTTC.

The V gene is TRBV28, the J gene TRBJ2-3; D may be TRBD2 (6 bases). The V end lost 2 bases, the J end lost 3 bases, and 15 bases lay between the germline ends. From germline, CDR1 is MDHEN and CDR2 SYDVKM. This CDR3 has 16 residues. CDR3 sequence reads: CASSLGPGVSTDTQYF. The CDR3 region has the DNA TGTGCCAGCAGTTTAGGCCCGGGGGTCTCGACAGATACGCAGTATTTT.

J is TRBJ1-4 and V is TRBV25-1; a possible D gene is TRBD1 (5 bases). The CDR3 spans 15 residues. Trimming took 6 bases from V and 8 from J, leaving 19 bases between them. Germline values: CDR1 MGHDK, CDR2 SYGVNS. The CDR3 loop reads CASRRDGAGGEKLFF. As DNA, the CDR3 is TGTGCCAGCAGGCGCGACGGGGCGGGAGGAGAAAAACTGTTTTTT.

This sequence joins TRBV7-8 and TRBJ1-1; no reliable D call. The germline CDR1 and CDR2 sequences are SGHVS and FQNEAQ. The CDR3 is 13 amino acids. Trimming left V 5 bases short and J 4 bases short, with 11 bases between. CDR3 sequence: CASSLSRLTEAFF. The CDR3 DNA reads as TGTGCCAGCAGCCTTTCCAGGCTCACTGAAGCTTTCTTT.

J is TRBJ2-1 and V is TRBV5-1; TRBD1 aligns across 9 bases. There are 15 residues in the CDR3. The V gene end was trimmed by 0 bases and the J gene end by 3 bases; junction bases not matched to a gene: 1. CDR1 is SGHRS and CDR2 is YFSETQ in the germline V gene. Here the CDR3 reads CASSLGGQGYNEQFF. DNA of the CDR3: TGCGCCAGCAGCTTGGGGGGACAGGGCTACAATGAGCAGTTCTTC.

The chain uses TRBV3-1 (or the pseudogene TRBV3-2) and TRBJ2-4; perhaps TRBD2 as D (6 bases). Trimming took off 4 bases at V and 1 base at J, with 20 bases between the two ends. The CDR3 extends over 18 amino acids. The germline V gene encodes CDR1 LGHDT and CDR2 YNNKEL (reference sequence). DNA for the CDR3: TGTGCCAGCAGCCCATTAAGGTCGGGTGGGGGGGCCAAAAACATTCAGTACTTC. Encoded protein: CASSPLRSGGGAKNIQYF.

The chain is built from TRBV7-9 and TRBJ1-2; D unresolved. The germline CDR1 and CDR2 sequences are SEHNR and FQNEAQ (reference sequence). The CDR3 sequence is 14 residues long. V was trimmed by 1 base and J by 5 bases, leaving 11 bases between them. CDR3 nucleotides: TGTGCCAGCAGCTTAGGTGAAGGGAGTTATGGCTACACCTTC. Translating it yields CASSLGEGSYGYTF.

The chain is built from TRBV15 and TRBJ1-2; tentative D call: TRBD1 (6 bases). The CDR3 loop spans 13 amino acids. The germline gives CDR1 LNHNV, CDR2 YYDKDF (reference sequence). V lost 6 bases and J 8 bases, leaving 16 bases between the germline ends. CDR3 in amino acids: CATSHGAGVGYTF. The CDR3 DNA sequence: TGTGCCACCAGTCATGGGGCAGGGGTAGGCTACACCTTC.

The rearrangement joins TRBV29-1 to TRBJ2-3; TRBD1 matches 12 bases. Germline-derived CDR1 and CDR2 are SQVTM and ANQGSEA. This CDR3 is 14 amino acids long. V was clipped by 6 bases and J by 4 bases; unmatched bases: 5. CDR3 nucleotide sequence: TGCAGCGTCCGGGACAGGGGGCTCTCAGATACGCAGTATTTT. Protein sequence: CSVRDRGLSDTQYF.

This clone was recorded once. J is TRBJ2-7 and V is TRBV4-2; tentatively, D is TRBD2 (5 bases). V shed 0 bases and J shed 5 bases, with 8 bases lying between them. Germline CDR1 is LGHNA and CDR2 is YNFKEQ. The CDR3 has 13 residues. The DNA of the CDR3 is TGTGCCAGCAGCCAAGATCCCGGGAACGAGCAGTACTTC. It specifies CASSQDPGNEQYF.

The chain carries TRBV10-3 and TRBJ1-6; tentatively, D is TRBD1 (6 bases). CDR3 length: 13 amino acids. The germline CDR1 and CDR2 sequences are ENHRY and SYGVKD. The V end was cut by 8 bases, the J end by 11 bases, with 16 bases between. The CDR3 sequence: CAIQGERGTPLHF. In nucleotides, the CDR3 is TGTGCCATCCAAGGGGAAAGGGGGACACCCCTCCACTTT.

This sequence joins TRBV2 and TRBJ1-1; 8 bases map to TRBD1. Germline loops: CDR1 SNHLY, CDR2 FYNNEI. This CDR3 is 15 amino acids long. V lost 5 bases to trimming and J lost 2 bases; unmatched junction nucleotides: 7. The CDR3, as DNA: TGTGCCAGCAGTCGTACACAGGGGGGAAACACTGAAGCTTTCTTT. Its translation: CASSRTQGGNTEAFF.

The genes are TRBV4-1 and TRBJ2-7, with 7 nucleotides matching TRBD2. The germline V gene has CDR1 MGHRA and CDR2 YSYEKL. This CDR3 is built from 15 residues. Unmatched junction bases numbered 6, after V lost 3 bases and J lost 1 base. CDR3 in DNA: TGCGCCAGCAGCCAGACGGCACTAGCGTCCTACGAGCAGTACTTC. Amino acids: CASSQTALASYEQYF.

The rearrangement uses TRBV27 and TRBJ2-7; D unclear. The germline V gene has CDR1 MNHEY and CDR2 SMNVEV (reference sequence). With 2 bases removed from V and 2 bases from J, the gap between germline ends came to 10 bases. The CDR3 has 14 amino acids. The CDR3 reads CASSLASVPYEQYF. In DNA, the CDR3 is TGTGCCAGCAGTTTAGCCTCGGTGCCCTACGAGCAGTACTTC.

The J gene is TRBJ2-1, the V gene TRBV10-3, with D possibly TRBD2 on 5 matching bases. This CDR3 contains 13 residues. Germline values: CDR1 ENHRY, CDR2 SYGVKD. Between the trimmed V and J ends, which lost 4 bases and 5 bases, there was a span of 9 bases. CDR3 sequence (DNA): TGTGCCATCAGTGCCGGCGGGCACAATGAGCAGTTCTTC. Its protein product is CAISAGGHNEQFF.

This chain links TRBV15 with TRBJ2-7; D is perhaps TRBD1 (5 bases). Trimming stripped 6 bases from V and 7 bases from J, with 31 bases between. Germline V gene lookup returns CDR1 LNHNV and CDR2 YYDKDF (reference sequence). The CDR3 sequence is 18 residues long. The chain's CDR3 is CATRKRLRLQAQVGEQYF. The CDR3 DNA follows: TGTGCCACCAGGAAACGCCTAAGGTTACAGGCTCAAGTGGGGGAGCAGTACTTC.

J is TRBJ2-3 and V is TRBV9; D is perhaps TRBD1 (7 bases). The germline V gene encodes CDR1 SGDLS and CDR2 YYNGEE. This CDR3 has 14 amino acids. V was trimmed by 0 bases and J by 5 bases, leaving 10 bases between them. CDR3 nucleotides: TGTGCCAGCAGCGTAGGGCAGGGGGGAGATACGCAGTATTTT. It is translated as CASSVGQGGDTQYF.

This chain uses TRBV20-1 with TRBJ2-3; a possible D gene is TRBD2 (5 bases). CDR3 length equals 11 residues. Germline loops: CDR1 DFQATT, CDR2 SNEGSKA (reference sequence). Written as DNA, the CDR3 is TGCAGCACCGGCGGGCAAGATACGCAGTATTTT. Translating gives CSTGGQDTQYF.

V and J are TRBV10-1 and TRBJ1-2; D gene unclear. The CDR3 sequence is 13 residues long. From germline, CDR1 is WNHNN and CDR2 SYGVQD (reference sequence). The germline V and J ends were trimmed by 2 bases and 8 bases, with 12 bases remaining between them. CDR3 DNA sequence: TGCGCCAGCAGTGAGGGCCGGGTCGGGGGCTACACCTTC. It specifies CASSEGRVGGYTF.

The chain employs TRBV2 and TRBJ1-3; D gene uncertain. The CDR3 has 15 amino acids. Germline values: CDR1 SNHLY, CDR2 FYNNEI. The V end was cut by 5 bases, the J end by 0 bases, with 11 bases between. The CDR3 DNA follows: TGTGCCAGCAGTACTACAAGGCGCTCTGGAAACACCATATATTTT. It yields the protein CASSTTRRSGNTIYF.

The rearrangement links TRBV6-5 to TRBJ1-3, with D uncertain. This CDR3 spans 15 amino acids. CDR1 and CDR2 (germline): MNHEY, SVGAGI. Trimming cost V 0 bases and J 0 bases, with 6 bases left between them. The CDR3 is CASSYSRDSGNTIYF. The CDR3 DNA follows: TGTGCCAGCAGTTACTCTAGAGACTCTGGAAACACCATATATTTT.

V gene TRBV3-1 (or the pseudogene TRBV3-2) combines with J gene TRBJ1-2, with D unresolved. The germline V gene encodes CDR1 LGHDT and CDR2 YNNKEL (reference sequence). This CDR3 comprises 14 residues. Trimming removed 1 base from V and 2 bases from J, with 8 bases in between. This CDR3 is CASSQVSVNYGYTF. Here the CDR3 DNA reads TGTGCCAGCAGCCAAGTGTCCGTGAACTATGGCTACACCTTC.

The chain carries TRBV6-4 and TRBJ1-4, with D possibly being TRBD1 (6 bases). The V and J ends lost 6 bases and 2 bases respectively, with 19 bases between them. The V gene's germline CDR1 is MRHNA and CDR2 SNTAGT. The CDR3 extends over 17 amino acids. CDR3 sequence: CASSLGHPARTNEKLFF. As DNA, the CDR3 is TGTGCCAGCAGCCTGGGACACCCCGCGAGGACTAATGAAAAACTGTTTTTT.